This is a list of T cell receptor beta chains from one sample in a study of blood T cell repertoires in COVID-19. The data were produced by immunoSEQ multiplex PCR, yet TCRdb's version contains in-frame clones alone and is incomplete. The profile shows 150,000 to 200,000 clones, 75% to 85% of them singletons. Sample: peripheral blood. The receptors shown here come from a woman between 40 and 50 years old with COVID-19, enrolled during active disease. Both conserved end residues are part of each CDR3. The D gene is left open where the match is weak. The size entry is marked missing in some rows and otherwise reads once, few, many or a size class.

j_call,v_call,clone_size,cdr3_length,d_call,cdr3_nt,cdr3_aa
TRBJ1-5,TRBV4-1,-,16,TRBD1,TGCGCCAGCAGCCAAGCGGGCAGGGGGCGACATCAGCCCCAGCATTTT,CASSQAGRGRHQPQHF
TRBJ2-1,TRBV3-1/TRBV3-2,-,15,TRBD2,TGTGCCAGCAGTCGACTAGCGGGAGGTAGAGATGAGCAGTTCTTC,CASSRLAGGRDEQFF
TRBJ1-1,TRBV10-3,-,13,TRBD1,TGTGCCATCAGTGAGGGGACAGGTTATGAAGCTTTCTTT,CAISEGTGYEAFF
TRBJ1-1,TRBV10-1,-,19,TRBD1,TGCGCCAGCAGTGGGGACAGGGGGAGGCGTAATCCAATGAACACTGAAGCTTTCTTT,CASSGDRGRRNPMNTEAFF
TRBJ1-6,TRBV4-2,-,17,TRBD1,TGTGCCAGCAGCCAAGAGTATCAGAGACAGGGGACTTCACCCCTCCACTTT,CASSQEYQRQGTSPLHF
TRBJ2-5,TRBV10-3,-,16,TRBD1,TGTGCCATCAGTGGAGGAGACAGGGGTTCCCAAGAGACCCAGTACTTC,CAISGGDRGSQETQYF
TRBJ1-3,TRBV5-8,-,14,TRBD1,TGTGCCAGCACCCGGACAGGCCCTGGAAACACCATATATTTT,CASTRTGPGNTIYF
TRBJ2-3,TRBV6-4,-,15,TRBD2,TGTGCCAGCAGTGACTCTAGCGGGGGGGCAGATACGCAGTATTTT,CASSDSSGGADTQYF
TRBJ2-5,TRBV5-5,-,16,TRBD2,TGTGCCAGCAGTCGAACTAACATAGCGGGAGCGGAGACCCAGTACTTC,CASSRTNIAGAETQYF
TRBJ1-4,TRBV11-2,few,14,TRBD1,TGTGCCAGCAGCTCCCAGGGGGCTAATGAAAAACTGTTTTTT,CASSSQGANEKLFF
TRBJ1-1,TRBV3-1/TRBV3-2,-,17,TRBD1,TGTGCCAGCAGGGACCTAGGGACAGAAGCGCACTCGGCTGAAGCTTTCTTT,CASRDLGTEAHSAEAFF
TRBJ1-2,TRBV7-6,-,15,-,TGTGCCAGCAGCGGAGGCAGGGGCCCTAACTATGGCTACACCTTC,CASSGGRGPNYGYTF
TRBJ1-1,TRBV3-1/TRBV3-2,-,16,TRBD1,TGTGCCAGCAGCCACGGGGACAGGACCCGCGGCACTGAAGCTTTCTTT,CASSHGDRTRGTEAFF
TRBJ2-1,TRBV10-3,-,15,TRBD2,TGTGCCATCAGTGACTCGACTAGCGGGAAAAATGAGCAGTTCTTC,CAISDSTSGKNEQFF
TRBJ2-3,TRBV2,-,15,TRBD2,TGTGCCAGCAGGCGCTCCGGGACTAGTGCAGATACGCAGTATTTT,CASRRSGTSADTQYF
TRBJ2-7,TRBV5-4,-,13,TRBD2,TGTGCCAGCAGCCTAGCGGGAGTAAGCGAGCAGTACTTC,CASSLAGVSEQYF
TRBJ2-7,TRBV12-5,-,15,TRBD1,TGTGCTAGTGGTTCGACGGACAGGGGGTTTAACGAGCAGTACTTC,CASGSTDRGFNEQYF
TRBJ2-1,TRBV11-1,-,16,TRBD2,TGTGCCAGCAGCTTAGCCGGCGGGGGGGTCTACAATGAGCAGTTCTTC,CASSLAGGGVYNEQFF
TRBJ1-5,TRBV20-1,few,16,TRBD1,TGCAGTGCTAGTATTTTGTCCACAGGGGCCAATCAGCCCCAGCATTTT,CSASILSTGANQPQHF
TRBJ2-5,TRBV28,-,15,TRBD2,TGTGCCAGCAGTCCCCATAGCGGGGGGCGCGAGACCCAGTACTTC,CASSPHSGGRETQYF
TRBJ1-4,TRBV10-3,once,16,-,TGTGCCATCAGTGAGTCATGGGGGCGAGGTAATGAAAAACTGTTTTTT,CAISESWGRGNEKLFF
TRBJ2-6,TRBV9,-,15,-,TGTGCCAGCAGCGTAGGGTCAGGGGGGAACAACGTCCTGACTTTC,CASSVGSGGNNVLTF
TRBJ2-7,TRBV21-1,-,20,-,TGTGCCAGCAGCGCGGCACAGGGGGCCTTTCCAAAGGGGAGCTCCTACGAGCAGTACTTC,CASSAAQGAFPKGSSYEQYF
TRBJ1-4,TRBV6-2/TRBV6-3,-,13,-,TGTGCCAGCAGTTACAAAGACAGGGAAAAACTGTTTTTT,CASSYKDREKLFF
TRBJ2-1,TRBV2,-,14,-,TGTGCCAGCAAACCGGGACACTCATGGTATGAGCAGTTCTTC,CASKPGHSWYEQFF
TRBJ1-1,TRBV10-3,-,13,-,TGTGCCATCAGGGGGGGAGTGGGCACTGAAGCTTTCTTT,CAIRGGVGTEAFF
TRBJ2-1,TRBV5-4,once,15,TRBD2,TGTGCCAGCAGCTTGACTAGCGGGAGGGACCATGAGCAGTTCTTC,CASSLTSGRDHEQFF
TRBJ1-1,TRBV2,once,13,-,TGTGCCAGCGGCAGGGAGGGGATCACTGAAGCTTTCTTT,CASGREGITEAFF
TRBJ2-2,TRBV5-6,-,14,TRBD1,TGTGCCAGCAGCTCTGGGACAGTCGCCGGGGAGCTGTTTTTT,CASSSGTVAGELFF
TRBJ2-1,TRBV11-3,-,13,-,TGTGCCAGCAGCCGGGGGACTCTCAATGAGCAGTTCTTC,CASSRGTLNEQFF
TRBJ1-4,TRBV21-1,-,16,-,TGTGCCAGCAGCAAAGATCGCGGAAGGGAGGAAGAAAAACTGTTTTTT,CASSKDRGREEEKLFF
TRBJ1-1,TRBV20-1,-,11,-,TGCAGTGCCGCGGTTCGCCCTAGGGCTTTCTTT,CSAAVRPRAFF
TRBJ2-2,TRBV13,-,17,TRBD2,TGTGCCAGCAGCTCCTTTGAGCGGGGGGGCTACACCGGGGAGCTGTTTTTT,CASSSFERGGYTGELFF
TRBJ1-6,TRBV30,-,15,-,TGTGCCTGGACACCGTCAGCAGGGGCTATAAAACCCCTCCACTTT,CAWTPSAGAIKPLHF
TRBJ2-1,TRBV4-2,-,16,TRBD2,TGTGCCAGCAGCTTAGAGGGGGGACTAGCGGGTTCTGAGCAGTTCTTC,CASSLEGGLAGSEQFF
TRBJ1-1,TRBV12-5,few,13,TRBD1,TGTGCTAGTGGTTTGACAGGGGGCACTGAAGCTTTCTTT,CASGLTGGTEAFF
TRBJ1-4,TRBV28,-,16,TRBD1,TGTGCCAGCAGTCCCAGGGGGACAGGGTTAAGAGAAAAACTGTTTTTT,CASSPRGTGLREKLFF
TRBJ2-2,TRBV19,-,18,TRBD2,TGTGCCAGTAGTCTAGGACTAGCGGGAGGGCGGGTCACCGGGGAGCTGTTTTTT,CASSLGLAGGRVTGELFF
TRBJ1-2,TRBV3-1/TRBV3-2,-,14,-,TGTGCCAGCAGCCATGAGGCCCGGAGCTATGGCTACACCTTC,CASSHEARSYGYTF
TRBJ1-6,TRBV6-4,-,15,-,TGTGCCAGCAGAATTAGCAGCTCCTATAATTCACCCCTCCACTTT,CASRISSSYNSPLHF
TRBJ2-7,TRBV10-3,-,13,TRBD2,TGTGCCATCAGTGGAGGACTAGAGACATGGCAGTACTTC,CAISGGLETWQYF
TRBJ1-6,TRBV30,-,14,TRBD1,TGTGCCTGGAGTCACGACAGGGGAAATTCACCCCTCCACTTT,CAWSHDRGNSPLHF
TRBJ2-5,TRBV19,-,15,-,TGTGCCAGTAGTACAATGGGCGGGGCATGGGAGACCCAGTACTTC,CASSTMGGAWETQYF
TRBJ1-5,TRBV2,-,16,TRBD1,TGTGCCAGCAGTCTACAGGGGGTTAATAGCAATCAGCCCCAGCATTTT,CASSLQGVNSNQPQHF
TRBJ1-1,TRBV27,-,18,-,TGTGCCAGCAGTTTATCGATAACAGGACCGCTAACGAACACTGAAGCTTTCTTT,CASSLSITGPLTNTEAFF
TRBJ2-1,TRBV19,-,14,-,TGTGCCAGTAGTATGACACCTTCCCCCATTGAGCAGTTCTTC,CASSMTPSPIEQFF
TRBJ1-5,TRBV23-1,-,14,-,TGCGCCAGCAGTCAATCGTCCGGGAATCAGCCCCAGCATTTT,CASSQSSGNQPQHF
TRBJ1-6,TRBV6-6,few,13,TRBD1,TGTGCCAGCAGTTACCGACAGGGAGCACCCCTCCACTTT,CASSYRQGAPLHF
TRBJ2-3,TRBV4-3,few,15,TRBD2,TGCGCCAGCAGCCAAGATACTAGCGGGGGGCTCGAGCAGTATTTT,CASSQDTSGGLEQYF
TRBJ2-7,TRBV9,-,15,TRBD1,TGTGCCAGCAGCGTGGGGACAGGGAGCTCCTACGAGCAGTACTTC,CASSVGTGSSYEQYF
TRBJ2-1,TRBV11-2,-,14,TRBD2,TGTGCCAGCAGCTTACGCGGGAGCCTGGATGAGCAGTTCTTC,CASSLRGSLDEQFF
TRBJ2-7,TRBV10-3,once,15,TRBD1,TGTGCCATCAGTGGGGGACAGGGAGTGAACTACGAGCAGTACTTC,CAISGGQGVNYEQYF
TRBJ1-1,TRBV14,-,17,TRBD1,TGTGCCAGCAGCCAAGATCTGGACAGGGCGGGGAACACTGAAGCTTTCTTT,CASSQDLDRAGNTEAFF
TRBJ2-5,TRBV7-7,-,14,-,TGTGCCAGCAGCGAGACACCCGGATTCGGGACCCAGTACTTC,CASSETPGFGTQYF
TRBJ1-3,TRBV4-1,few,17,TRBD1,TGCGCCAGCAGCCAAGGGGAGTCCGGACAGGTCGGAAACACCATATATTTT,CASSQGESGQVGNTIYF
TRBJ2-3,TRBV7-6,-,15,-,TGTGCCAGCAGCTTAGGGTGGAGCGCCACAGATACGCAGTATTTT,CASSLGWSATDTQYF
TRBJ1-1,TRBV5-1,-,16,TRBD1,TGCGCCAGCAGCTCCGATCCTGACAGGGCGAACACTGAAGCTTTCTTT,CASSSDPDRANTEAFF
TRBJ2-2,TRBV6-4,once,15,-,TGTGCCAGCAGTGAGGAGACAGGAAGGACCGGGGAGCTGTTTTTT,CASSEETGRTGELFF
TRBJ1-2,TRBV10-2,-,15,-,TGCGCCAGCAGTGACCGGACGGGAGGAAGCTATGGCTACACCTTC,CASSDRTGGSYGYTF
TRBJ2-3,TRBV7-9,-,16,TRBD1,TGTGCCAGCAGCTACGGGACAGTACTGAGTGCAGATACGCAGTATTTT,CASSYGTVLSADTQYF